Sequencing of this T cell receptor (beta chain) was carried out in a study of blood T cells in healthy people across ages. Study outcomes and limitations: Higher diversity, along with more naive CD4+ cells, distinguished long-lived donors from aged donors. Per million T cells, TCR beta diversity dropped roughly linearly as age increased.

For the second PCR, which ran for 7 to 11 cycles, a sample-barcoded 5' primer and a J-beta primer mix were used. Every sample gave at least 2.5 million paired-end reads containing CDR3. TCRdb re-analysed the 5' RACE reads in MiXCR, keeping a single row per CDR3 protein. The sample shows hundreds of thousands of distinct CDR3 sequences, around three fifths of them seen only once. Germline CDR1 reads SNHLY; CDR2 reads FYNNEI. The CDR3 extends over 11 amino acids. Trimming removed 6 bases at V and 5 bases at J, with 8 bases between. Points on this clonotype: Its antigen is not identified.

Input material: blood. The chain employs TRBV2 and TRBJ2-7; no reliable D call. The source of this sequence is a middle-aged man in good health. This CDR3 reads CASRERDEQYF. For the CDR3, the DNA is TGTGCCAGCAGGGAAAGGGACGAGCAGTACTTC.